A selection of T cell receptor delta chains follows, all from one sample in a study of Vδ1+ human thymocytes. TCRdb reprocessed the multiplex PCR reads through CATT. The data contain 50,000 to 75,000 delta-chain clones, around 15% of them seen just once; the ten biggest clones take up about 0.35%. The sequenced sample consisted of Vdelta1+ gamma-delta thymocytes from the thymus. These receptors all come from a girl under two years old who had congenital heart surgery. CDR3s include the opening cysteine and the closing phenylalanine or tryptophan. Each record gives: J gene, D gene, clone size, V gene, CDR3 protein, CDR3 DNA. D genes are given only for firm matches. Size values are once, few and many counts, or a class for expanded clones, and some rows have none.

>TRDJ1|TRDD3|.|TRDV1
CALGEGGFSTIWGFYTDKLIF
TGTGCTCTTGGTGAAGGGGGCTTCTCGACGATCTGGGGGTTTTACACCGATAAACTCATCTTT
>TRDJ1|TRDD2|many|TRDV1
CALGDPSFLPLYTDKLIF
TGTGCTCTTGGGGATCCGAGTTTCCTACCCCTGTACACCGATAAACTCATCTTT
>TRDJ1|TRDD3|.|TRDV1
CALGGLAETLPGGYGIGDKLIF
TGTGCTCTTGGGGGATTGGCTGAGACCCTTCCTGGGGGATACGGCATAGGGGATAAACTCATCTTT
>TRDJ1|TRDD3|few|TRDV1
CALGERPFRSSTLTGGYAPDTDKLIF
TGTGCTCTTGGGGAAAGGCCTTTTAGGTCCTCTACACTTACTGGGGGATACGCGCCGGACACCGATAAACTCATCTTT
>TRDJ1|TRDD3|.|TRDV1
CALGNPNTGWGIKNTDKLIF
TGTGCTCTTGGGAACCCTAATACGGGTTGGGGGATTAAAAACACCGATAAACTCATCTTT
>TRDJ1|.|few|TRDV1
CALGAADKLIF
TGTGCTCTTGGGGCCGCCGATAAACTCATCTTT
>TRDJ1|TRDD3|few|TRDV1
CALGELRPIWGTLTDKLIF
TGTGCTCTTGGGGAACTAAGGCCTATCTGGGGGACACTCACCGATAAACTCATCTTT
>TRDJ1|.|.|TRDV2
CACDTEGGKLIF
TGTGCCTGTGACACCGAAGGGGGCAAACTCATCTTT
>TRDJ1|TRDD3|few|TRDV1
CALGARYRPAGGYAKLIF
TGTGCTCTTGGGGCTCGTTATCGCCCTGCTGGGGGATACGCTAAACTCATCTTT
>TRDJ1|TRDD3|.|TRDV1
CALGGIPIFPIPTLLGDLYTDKLIF
TGTGCTCTTGGGGGAATTCCGATCTTTCCTATCCCTACCTTACTGGGGGACCTGTACACCGATAAACTCATCTTT
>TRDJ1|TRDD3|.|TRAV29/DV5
CAASAMGSYGTGGYLLYTDKLIF
TGTGCAGCAAGCGCGATGGGTTCATACGGTACTGGGGGATACCTTTTGTACACCGATAAACTCATCTTT
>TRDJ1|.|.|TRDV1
CALGELHDKLIF
TGTGCTCTTGGGGAACTCCACGATAAACTCATCTTT
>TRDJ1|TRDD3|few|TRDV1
CALGERRGFLRGTGGSYTDKLIF
TGTGCTCTTGGGGAACGACGGGGTTTCCTACGTGGTACTGGGGGATCGTACACCGATAAACTCATCTTT
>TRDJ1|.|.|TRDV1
CALGEHRPTRGRHTDKLIF
TGTGCTCTTGGGGAACATCGTCCTACCCGGGGAAGACACACCGATAAACTCATCTTT
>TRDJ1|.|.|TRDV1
CALGGIPTHMPNTDKLIF
TGTGCTCTTGGGGGGATTCCAACACACATGCCGAACACCGATAAACTCATCTTT
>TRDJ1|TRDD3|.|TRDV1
CALGEEAGPTVVWGVLIF
TGTGCTCTTGGGGAAGAAGCTGGCCCTACTGTGGTCTGGGGGGTACTCATCTTT
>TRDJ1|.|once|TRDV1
CALGEPYGPWVTHTDKLIF
TGTGCTCTGGGGGAGCCTTACGGACCCTGGGTCACACACACCGATAAACTCATCTTT
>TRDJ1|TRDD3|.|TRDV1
CALGEFPLGAYHTDKLIF
TGTGCTCTTGGGGAATTTCCACTGGGGGCCTACCACACCGATAAACTCATCTTT
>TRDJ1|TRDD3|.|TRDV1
CALGRRGPGGRYTDKLIF
TGTGCTCTTGGCCGCCGAGGTCCTGGGGGAAGGTACACCGATAAACTCATCTTT
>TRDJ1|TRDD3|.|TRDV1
CALGNRARSYALLGDTTDKLIF
TGTGCTCTTGGGAACCGGGCCCGTTCCTACGCACTTTTGGGGGATACCACCGATAAACTCATCTTT
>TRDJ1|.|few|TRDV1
CALGELIRGTDKLIF
TGTGCTCTTGGGGAGCTGATACGGGGCACCGATAAACTCATCTTT
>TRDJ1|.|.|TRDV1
CALGDPPILSGTAATDKLIF
TGTGCTCTTGGGGACCCTCCCATCCTTTCCGGGACGGCGGCCACCGATAAACTCATCTTT
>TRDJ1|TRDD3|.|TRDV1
CALGEPSPFPSGDTVKPYTDKLIF
TGTGCTCTTGGGGAACCCTCCCCATTTCCAAGTGGGGATACGGTGAAACCCTACACCGATAAACTCATCTTT
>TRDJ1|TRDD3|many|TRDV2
CACDPLTGGSPKSYTDKLIF
TGTGCCTGTGACCCCCTTACTGGGGGCTCTCCAAAATCGTACACCGATAAACTCATCTTT
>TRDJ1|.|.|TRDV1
CALGEERGYTDKLIF
TGTGCTCTTGGGGAAGAAAGGGGGTACACCGATAAACTCATCTTT
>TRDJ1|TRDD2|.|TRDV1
CALGELSLPAHTDKLIF
TGTGCTCTTGGGGAACTCTCCCTTCCTGCCCACACCGATAAACTCATCTTT
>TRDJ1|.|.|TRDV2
CACALPLPGEEGADKLIF
TGTGCCTGTGCCCTACCATTGCCCGGGGAAGAAGGAGCCGATAAACTCATCTTT
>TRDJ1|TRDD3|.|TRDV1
CALGDCRGYDGVTGGYIDKLIF
TGTGCTCTTGGGGACTGTAGGGGGTATGACGGAGTGACTGGGGGATACATCGATAAACTCATCTTT
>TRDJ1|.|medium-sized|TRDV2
CACDTRRNKLIF
TGTGCCTGTGACACTAGAAGAAATAAACTCATCTTT
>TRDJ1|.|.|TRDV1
CALGGYVASLWYTDKLIF
TGTGCTCTTGGGGGGTACGTCGCATCCCTCTGGTACACCGATAAACTCATCTTT
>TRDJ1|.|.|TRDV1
CALGAQSSFFGDRYTDKLIF
TGTGCTCTTGGGGCCCAATCTTCCTTCTTCGGGGATCGGTACACCGATAAACTCATCTTT
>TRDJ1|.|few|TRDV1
CALGEQISRGLYTDKLIF
TGTGCTCTTGGGGAACAAATCTCCAGGGGATTGTACACCGATAAACTCATCTTT
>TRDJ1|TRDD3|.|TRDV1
CALGPCGGPVKVSDKLIF
TGTGCTCTTGGGCCCTGTGGGGGACCCGTTAAGGTATCCGATAAACTCATCTTT